This record concerns one TCR beta chain sequence. No antigen is known for it. This entry belongs to a study of T cell responses to AZD1222 COVID-19 vaccine. Turning to the study itself: Second-dose groups at about 4 or about 12 weeks were pooled. Study results and limitations: White British donors predominated, females outnumbered males, and clonal diversity was possibly underestimated. Without day 14 samples, only post-peak T cell repertoires were studied. Seropositive at baseline were only a handful of AZD1222 recipients.

The data were produced by immunoSEQ multiplex PCR, yet TCRdb's version contains in-frame clones alone and is incomplete. The repertoire holds under 95,000 clones, with roughly 90% as singletons. The material was peripheral blood, obtained on day 0 of AZD1222 vaccination. The sequence was obtained from an adult in good health.

CDR3: CATSRGTRGETQYF. The CDR3 coding sequence is TGTGCCACCAGCAGAGGGACTAGGGGGGAGACCCAGTACTTC. The chain links TRBV15 to TRBJ2-5, with D perhaps matching TRBD2 (7 bases). V was clipped by 1 base and J by 5 bases, with 11 bases between them. Per germline, CDR1 LNHNV and CDR2 YYDKDF (reference sequence). The CDR3 length is 14 residues.